This passage covers 25 T cell receptor beta chains from one sample sequenced in a study of Ad26.COV2.S vaccination and SARS-CoV-2 variants. Generated by immunoSEQ multiplex PCR, the TCRdb table keeps only in-frame clones and is missing some. The data hold 450,000 to 550,000 clones, with nearly 90% observed a single time. Treatment reported: 15 to 20 received Ad26.COV2.S at low or high dose, single or two shots; about 5 received placebo; per-sample allocation not given. After the first vaccine or placebo injection, samples were drawn on day 63. Sequenced here: peripheral blood, sampled in a trial of Ad26.COV2.S vaccine versus placebo. These receptors originate from a person between 18 and 65 years old who received the Ad26.COV2.S COVID-19 vaccine or a placebo.

CDR3 sequence reads: CAIPGTSGRETQYF. For the CDR3, the DNA is TGTGCCATCCCCGGGACTAGCGGGAGGGAGACCCAGTACTTC. The chain carries TRBV2 and TRBJ2-5; TRBD2 matches at 15 bases. Per germline, CDR1 SNHLY and CDR2 FYNNEI. Trimming took 10 bases from V and 5 from J; bases not matched to a gene: 5. The CDR3 covers 14 residues.

The genes are TRBV5-6 and TRBJ2-7; unclear D gene. The CDR3 covers 15 residues. Germline CDR1 and CDR2: SGHDT and YYEEEE. V lost 2 bases and J lost 0, with 12 bases in between. DNA of the CDR3: TGTGCCAGCAGCTTCGGGCCAACGACCTCCTACGAGCAGTACTTC. Protein: CASSFGPTTSYEQYF.

The CDR3 nucleotides read TGTGCCAGCAGCTATGGTCTCAGCCCCTACGAGCAGTACGTC. This encodes CASSYGLSPYEQYV. The chain joins TRBV5-6 to TRBJ2-7, with D unclear. The germline V gene encodes CDR1 SGHDT and CDR2 YYEEEE. V gave up 3 bases and J gave up 2 bases, with 12 bases separating them. The CDR3 totals 14 residues.

CDR3 bases: TGCGCCAGCAGCTTGGCGGTTAGCGGGAGAATGCGAGAGACCCAGTACTTC. Its protein product is CASSLAVSGRMRETQYF. This chain links TRBV5-1 with TRBJ2-5, with 9 bases matching TRBD2. The CDR3 is made up of 17 amino acids. V was pared by 0 bases and J by 4 bases, with 10 bases of the junction left unmatched. Per germline, CDR1 SGHRS and CDR2 YFSETQ.

The chain recombines TRBV19 with TRBJ1-5, with no clear D. The CDR3 is 14 residues long. CDR1 and CDR2 from the germline V gene are LNHDA and SQIVND (reference sequence). Trimming removed 5 bases from V and 6 bases from J, with 14 bases in between. DNA for the CDR3: TGTGCCAGTAGTCATAGAGGAGACTTTCAGCCCCAGCATTTT. Translated, it gives CASSHRGDFQPQHF.

The chain couples TRBV7-8 to TRBJ2-3, with 7 bases identical to TRBD2. The CDR3 length is 17 residues. Unmatched junction bases numbered 11, after V lost 5 bases and J lost 0 bases. The germline CDR1 and CDR2 sequences are SGHVS and FQNEAQ. Here the CDR3 DNA reads TGTGCCAGCAGCCTCCGAAGACTAGCAGCTAGCACAGATACGCAGTATTTT. It encodes CASSLRRLAASTDTQYF.

The gene calls are TRBV14 and TRBJ1-3; D gene unclear. The CDR3 sequence is 14 residues long. Germline V gene lookup returns CDR1 SGHDN and CDR2 FVKESK. Trimming took 1 base from V and 2 from J, leaving 6 bases between them. The DNA of the CDR3 is TGTGCCAGCAGCCAAGGCGGCGCTGGAAACACCATATATTTT. Its protein product is CASSQGGAGNTIYF. The full variable domain, its missing parts supplied by reference TRBV14 and TRBJ1-3, is EAGVTQFPSHSVIEKGQTVTLRCDPISGHDNLYWYRRVMGKEIKFLLHFVKESKQDESGMPNNRFLAERTGGTYSTLKVQPAELEDSGVYFCASSQGGAGNTIYFGEGSWLTVV.

The rearrangement joins TRBV3-1 (or the pseudogene TRBV3-2) to TRBJ2-1; weak D call: TRBD2 (5 bases). CDR1 and CDR2 from the germline V gene are LGHDT and YNNKEL (reference sequence). Trimming took 0 bases from V and 8 from J, leaving 11 bases between them. The CDR3 is 14 residues long. CDR3 in DNA: TGTGCCAGCAGCCAAGAGGAGGTGTTCGATGAGCAGTTCTTC. Its protein product is CASSQEEVFDEQFF.

This chain joins TRBV4-3 and TRBJ2-2; D unresolved. V was clipped by 0 bases and J by 2 bases, with 16 bases between them. Looked up from germline, CDR1 is LGHNA and CDR2 is YSLEER. CDR3 length equals 18 residues. Here the CDR3 reads CASSQEITRYLNTGELFF. For the CDR3, the DNA is TGCGCCAGCAGCCAAGAAATAACTCGGTACCTTAACACCGGGGAGCTGTTTTTT.

The chain has TRBV29-1 and TRBJ2-3; 7 bases fit TRBD1. With 7 bases clipped from V and 0 bases from J, the junction kept 10 bases outside the gene matches. Germline V gene lookup returns CDR1 SQVTM and CDR2 ANQGSEA. The CDR3 runs to 15 residues. The CDR3 region has the DNA TGCAGCGCTACGACAGGGACGACGAGCACAGATACGCAGTATTTT. This translates into CSATTGTTSTDTQYF.

V and J are TRBV29-1 and TRBJ2-3, with D unclear. The V gene lost 4 bases and the J gene lost 2 bases, with 7 bases spanning the gap. Germline loops: CDR1 SQVTM, CDR2 ANQGSEA. The CDR3 spans 12 residues. The CDR3 DNA reads as TGCAGCGTTGGACCCCCCACAGATACGCAGTATTTT. Protein sequence: CSVGPPTDTQYF.

The V and J genes are TRBV7-2 and TRBJ2-3; D gene uncertain. CDR1 and CDR2 from the germline V gene are SGHTA and FQGNSA. V dropped 2 bases and J dropped 0 bases, with 9 bases sitting between them. CDR3 size: 15 residues. The CDR3 DNA reads as TGTGCCAGCAGCTTATCAACAACTAGCACAGATACGCAGTATTTT. It translates to CASSLSTTSTDTQYF.

This chain connects TRBV19 to TRBJ2-3; D possibly uses TRBD1 or TRBD2 (7 bases each). Germline lookup yields CDR1 LNHDA and CDR2 SQIVND (reference sequence). Trimming cost V 6 bases and J 6 bases, with 28 bases left between them. This CDR3 contains 18 residues. This chain's CDR3 is CASSPRGATGLLGDTQYF. For the CDR3, the DNA is TGTGCCAGTAGCCCTCGGGGGGCGACAGGGCTGTTGGGGGATACGCAGTATTTT.

The chain uses TRBV7-9 and TRBJ1-3, with TRBD1 as a possible D gene (6 bases). With 11 bases removed from V and 0 bases from J, the gap between germline ends came to 14 bases. Germline CDR1 SEHNR, CDR2 FQNEAQ (reference sequence). The CDR3 covers 14 residues. Here the CDR3 reads CAGSEGGSGNTIYF. The CDR3 bases are TGTGCCGGATCAGAAGGGGGCTCTGGAAACACCATATATTTT.

This chain uses TRBV15 with TRBJ1-2; D gene ambiguous. The V end lost 5 bases, the J end lost 2 bases, and 18 bases lay between the germline ends. Germline V gives CDR1 LNHNV, CDR2 YYDKDF (reference sequence). This CDR3 is 16 amino acids long. The DNA for the CDR3 is TGTGCCACCAGCCCCCCGGAGGGTAACGGGAACTATGGCTACACCTTC. Amino acid sequence: CATSPPEGNGNYGYTF.

The genes are TRBV9 and TRBJ2-3; no definite D call. The length of the CDR3 is 14 residues. Germline values: CDR1 SGDLS, CDR2 YYNGEE. V was pared by 1 base and J by 2 bases, with 8 bases between. The CDR3 loop is CASSVRQNTDTQYF. In DNA form, the CDR3 reads TGTGCCAGCAGCGTAAGGCAGAACACAGATACGCAGTATTTT.

This chain connects TRBV19 to TRBJ2-7; 9 bases align to TRBD1. The ends lost 5 bases at V and 5 bases at J; junction bases unmatched: 7. Germline CDR1 LNHDA, CDR2 SQIVND (reference sequence). This CDR3 is 14 amino acids long. The CDR3 coding sequence is TGTGCCAGTAGTGACTTGGGGACAGGGCACGAGCAGTACTTC. Protein product: CASSDLGTGHEQYF.

V gene TRBV11-2 combines with J gene TRBJ2-7, with D unresolved. This CDR3 is built from 15 residues. Germline assignment: CDR1 SGHAT and CDR2 FQNNGV. V lost 7 bases to trimming and J lost 0 bases, with 16 bases between them. The CDR3 DNA reads TGTGCCAGCAACCTAGGCACTTTGAGCTCCTACGAGCAGTACTTC. Encoded protein: CASNLGTLSSYEQYF.

V and J are TRBV11-2 and TRBJ1-1; D ambiguous. V dropped 0 bases and J dropped 9 bases, with 8 bases sitting between them. Germline values: CDR1 SGHAT, CDR2 FQNNGV. The CDR3 sequence is 12 residues long. As DNA, the CDR3 is TGTGCCAGCAGCTTAGACAGGACGAAAGCTTTCTTT. Residues: CASSLDRTKAFF.

Only one count was recorded for this clone. V and J are TRBV5-4 and TRBJ2-3, with 9 positions matching TRBD2. The CDR3 sequence is 15 residues long. Germline V gene lookup returns CDR1 SGHNT and CDR2 YYREEE (reference sequence). V was clipped by 3 bases and J by 4 bases; unmatched bases: 6. The CDR3: CASSSVAGVADTQYF. The CDR3 DNA follows: TGTGCCAGCAGCTCGGTAGCGGGAGTGGCAGATACGCAGTATTTT.

This clone was observed a few times. The chain employs TRBV6-2 or TRBV6-3 and TRBJ2-2; 12 nucleotides match TRBD1. The germline gives CDR1 MNHEY, CDR2 SVGEGT. The J segment lost 7 bases and the V segment lost 4 bases, leaving 4 bases of the junction unmatched. This CDR3 region has 15 residues. The CDR3 is CASSSGQGAIGELFF. In DNA, the CDR3 is TGTGCCAGCAGTTCGGGACAGGGGGCGATCGGGGAGCTGTTTTTT.

The genes are TRBV18 and TRBJ1-2; D is uncertain. There are 12 residues in the CDR3. Germline lookup yields CDR1 KGHSH and CDR2 LQKENI. Trimming removed 5 bases from V and 1 base from J, with 5 bases in between. CDR3 coding DNA: TGTGCCAGCTCAGGGCGTAACTATGGCTACACCTTC. This codes for CASSGRNYGYTF.

The chain is built from TRBV28 and TRBJ2-5, with 12 positions matching TRBD2. The CDR3 extends over 15 amino acids. Per the germline V gene, CDR1 is MDHEN and CDR2 is SYDVKM. J was trimmed by 5 bases and V by 4 bases; bases with no gene match: 5. The DNA for the CDR3 is TGTGCCAGCAGTTCCGGACTAGCGGGGTTGGAGACCCAGTACTTC. Residues: CASSSGLAGLETQYF.

V gene TRBV6-5 combines with J gene TRBJ1-2, with 7 bases matching TRBD1. CDR3 size: 15 residues. CDR1 is MNHEY and CDR2 is SVGAGI in the germline V gene. V shed 7 bases and J 7 bases; nucleotides not matched to a gene: 15. CDR3: CASTPGQLVLGGYTF. The DNA of the CDR3 is TGTGCCAGCACCCCGGGACAGTTGGTCCTTGGTGGCTACACCTTC.

The V gene is TRBV7-2, the J gene TRBJ1-2; D gene unclear. The germline CDR1 and CDR2 sequences are SGHTA and FQGNSA. CDR3 length equals 16 residues. The V and J ends lost 5 bases and 4 bases respectively, with 20 bases between them. CDR3 sequence: CASSPAPRRLSYGYTF. As DNA, the CDR3 is TGTGCCAGCAGCCCAGCCCCCAGGCGCCTCTCCTATGGCTACACCTTC.